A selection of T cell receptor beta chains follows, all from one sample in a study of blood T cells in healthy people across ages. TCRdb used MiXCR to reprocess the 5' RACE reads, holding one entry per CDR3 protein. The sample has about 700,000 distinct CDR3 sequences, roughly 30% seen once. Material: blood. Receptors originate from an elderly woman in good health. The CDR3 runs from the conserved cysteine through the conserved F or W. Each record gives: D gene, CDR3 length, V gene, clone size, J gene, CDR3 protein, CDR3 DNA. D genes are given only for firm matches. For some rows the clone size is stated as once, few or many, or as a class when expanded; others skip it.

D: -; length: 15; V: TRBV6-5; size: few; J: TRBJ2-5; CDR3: CASSPDAGIRETQYF; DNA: TGTGCCAGCAGTCCCGACGCCGGGATTCGAGAGACCCAGTACTTC
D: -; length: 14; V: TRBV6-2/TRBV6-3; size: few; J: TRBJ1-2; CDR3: CASSYADIRNGYTF; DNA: TGTGCCAGCAGTTACGCGGACATTCGAAATGGCTACACCTTC
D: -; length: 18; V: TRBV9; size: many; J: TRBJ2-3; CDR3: CASSVEPGWGDVADTQYF; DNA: TGTGCCAGCAGCGTAGAGCCGGGTTGGGGGGACGTCGCAGATACGCAGTATTTT
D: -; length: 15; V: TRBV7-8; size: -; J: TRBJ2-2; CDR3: CASSSRLGNTGERFF; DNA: TGTGCCAGCAGCTCTCGACTAGGTAACACCGGGGAGCGGTTTTTT
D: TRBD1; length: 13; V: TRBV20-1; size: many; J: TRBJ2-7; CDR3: CSARTPDRQGQYF; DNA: TGCAGTGCTAGAACTCCGGACAGACAGGGGCAGTACTTC
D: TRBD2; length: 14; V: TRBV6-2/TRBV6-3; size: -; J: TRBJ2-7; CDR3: CASPKRGAPNEQYF; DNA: TGTGCCAGCCCTAAGCGGGGGGCCCCCAATGAGCAGTACTTC
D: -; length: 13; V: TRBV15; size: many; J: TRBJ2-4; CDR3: CATSSQGRNIQYF; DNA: TGTGCCACCAGCAGCCAAGGGCGGAACATTCAGTACTTC
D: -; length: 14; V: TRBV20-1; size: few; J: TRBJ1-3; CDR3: CSARGDNSGNTIYF; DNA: TGCAGTGCTAGGGGCGACAACTCTGGAAACACCATATATTTT
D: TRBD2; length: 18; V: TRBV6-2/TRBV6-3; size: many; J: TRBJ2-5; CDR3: CASGLPLGLAGGRETQYF; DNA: TGTGCCAGCGGACTCCCTTTAGGACTAGCCGGTGGAAGGGAGACCCAGTACTTC
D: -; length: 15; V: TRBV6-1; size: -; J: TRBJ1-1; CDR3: CASRFLKTPGAEAFF; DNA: TGTGCCAGCAGGTTCTTAAAAACCCCGGGAGCTGAAGCTTTCTTT
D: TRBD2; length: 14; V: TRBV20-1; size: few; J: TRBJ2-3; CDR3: CSAGGLGLTDTQYF; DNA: TGCAGTGCGGGGGGACTAGGACTCACAGATACGCAGTATTTT
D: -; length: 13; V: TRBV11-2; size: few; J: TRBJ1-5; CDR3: CASSPQGTSPQHF; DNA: TGTGCCAGCAGCCCTCAGGGGACTAGTCCCCAGCATTTT
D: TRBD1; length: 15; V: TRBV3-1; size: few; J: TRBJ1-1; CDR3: CASSQFAGQDTEAFF; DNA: TGTGCCAGCAGCCAATTTGCCGGACAGGACACTGAAGCTTTCTTT
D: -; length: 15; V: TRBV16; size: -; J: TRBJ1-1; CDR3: CASSQFLQGNTEAFF; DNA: TGTGCCAGCAGCCAATTCTTACAGGGAAACACTGAAGCTTTCTTT